This TCR gamma chain was captured by sequencing in a study of gamma-delta T cells after stem cell transplantation. TCRdb fed the RT-PCR reads into CATT to redo clone calling. The sample shows 1,500 to 2,000 gamma-chain clones, roughly 20% of them seen only once. The receptor's source is a human donor. It is not recorded whose cells these are; they may come from a transplant donor. Sequenced: gamma-delta T cells.

The CDR3 is CTTNNGKLF. The CDR3 DNA reads as TGCACAACAAATAATGGGAAACTCTTT. Without a V gene call, the J gene is given as TRGJ1 or TRGJ2. This CDR3 contains 9 residues.